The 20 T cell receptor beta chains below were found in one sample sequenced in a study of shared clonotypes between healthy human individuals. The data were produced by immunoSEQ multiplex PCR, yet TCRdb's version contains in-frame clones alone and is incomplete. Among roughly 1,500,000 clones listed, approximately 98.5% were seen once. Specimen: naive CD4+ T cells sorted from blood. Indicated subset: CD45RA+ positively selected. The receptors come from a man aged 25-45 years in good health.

The CDR3 DNA is TGTGCCAGCAGTGAACGGGGTAGTCAGCCCCAGCATTTT. Residues: CASSERGSQPQHF. The chain joins TRBV6-1 to TRBJ1-5, with unresolved D. With 2 bases removed from V and 6 bases from J, the gap between germline ends came to 8 bases. The CDR3 contains 13 residues. Germline V CDR1 and CDR2: MNHNS, SASEGT.

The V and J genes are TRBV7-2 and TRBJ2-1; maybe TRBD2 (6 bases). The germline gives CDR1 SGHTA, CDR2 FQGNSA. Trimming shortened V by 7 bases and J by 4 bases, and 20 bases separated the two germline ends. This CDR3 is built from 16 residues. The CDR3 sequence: CASIPLGSGGYNEQFF. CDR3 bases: TGTGCCAGCATCCCGCTAGGATCCGGGGGATACAATGAGCAGTTCTTC. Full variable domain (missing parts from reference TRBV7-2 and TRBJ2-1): GAGVSQSPSNKVTEKGKDVELRCDPISGHTALYWYRQSLGQGLEFLIYFQGNSAPDKSGLPSDRFSAERTGGSVSTLTIQRTQQEDSAVYLCASIPLGSGGYNEQFFGPGTRLTVL.

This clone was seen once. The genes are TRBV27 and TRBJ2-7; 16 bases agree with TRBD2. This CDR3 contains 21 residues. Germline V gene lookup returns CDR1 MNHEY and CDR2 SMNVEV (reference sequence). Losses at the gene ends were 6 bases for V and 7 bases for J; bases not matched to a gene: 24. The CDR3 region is CASRPRGFPGLAGGANGEQYF. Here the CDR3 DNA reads TGTGCCAGCAGACCAAGGGGATTCCCGGGACTAGCGGGAGGGGCCAACGGGGAGCAGTACTTC.

CDR3 in amino acids: CASSVGAGEQYF. CDR3 in DNA: TGTGCCAGTAGTGTTGGAGCGGGCGAGCAGTACTTC. This chain connects TRBV19 to TRBJ2-7; D is perhaps TRBD2 (6 bases). The germline V gene encodes CDR1 LNHDA and CDR2 SQIVND (reference sequence). V was clipped by 5 bases and J by 6 bases, with 11 bases between them. The CDR3 sequence is 12 residues long.

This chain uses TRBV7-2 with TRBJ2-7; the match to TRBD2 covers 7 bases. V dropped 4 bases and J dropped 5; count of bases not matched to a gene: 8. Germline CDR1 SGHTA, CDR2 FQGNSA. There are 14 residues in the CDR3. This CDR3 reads CASSSFGLDHEQYF. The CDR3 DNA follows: TGTGCCAGCAGCTCCTTTGGACTAGACCACGAGCAGTACTTC.

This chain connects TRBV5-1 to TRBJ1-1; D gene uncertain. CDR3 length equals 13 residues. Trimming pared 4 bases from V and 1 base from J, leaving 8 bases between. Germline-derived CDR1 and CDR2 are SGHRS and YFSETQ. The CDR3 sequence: CASSRVGNTEAFF. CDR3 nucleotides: TGCGCCAGCAGCAGAGTCGGGAACACTGAAGCTTTCTTT.

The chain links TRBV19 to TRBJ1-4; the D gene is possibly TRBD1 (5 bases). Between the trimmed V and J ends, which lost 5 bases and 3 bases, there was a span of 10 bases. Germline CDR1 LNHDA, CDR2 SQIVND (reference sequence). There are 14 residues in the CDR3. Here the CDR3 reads CASSWGKANEKLFF. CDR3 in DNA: TGTGCCAGTAGTTGGGGGAAAGCTAATGAAAAACTGTTTTTT. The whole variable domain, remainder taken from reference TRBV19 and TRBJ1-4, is DGGITQSPKYLFRKEGQNVTLSCEQNLNHDAMYWYRQDPGQGLRLIYYSQIVNDFQKGDIAEGYSVSREKKESFPLTVTSAQKNPTAFYLCASSWGKANEKLFFGSGTQLSVL.

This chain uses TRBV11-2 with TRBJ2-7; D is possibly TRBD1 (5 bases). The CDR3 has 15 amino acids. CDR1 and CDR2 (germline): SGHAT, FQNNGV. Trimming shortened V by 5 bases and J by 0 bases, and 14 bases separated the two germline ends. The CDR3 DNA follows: TGTGCCAGCAGCCACTCAGGGCTCAGCTCCTACGAGCAGTACTTC. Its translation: CASSHSGLSSYEQYF. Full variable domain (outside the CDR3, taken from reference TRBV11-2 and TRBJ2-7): EAGVAQSPRYKIIEKRQSVAFWCNPISGHATLYWYQQILGQGPKLLIQFQNNGVVDDSQLPKDRFSAERLKGVDSTLKIQPAKLEDSAVYLCASSHSGLSSYEQYFGPGTRLTVT.

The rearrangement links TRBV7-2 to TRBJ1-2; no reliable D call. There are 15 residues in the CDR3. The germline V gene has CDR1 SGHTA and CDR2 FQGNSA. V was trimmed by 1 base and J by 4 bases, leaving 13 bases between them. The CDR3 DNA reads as TGTGCCAGCAGCTTAGAGAGAGGAGCGTTCTATGGCTACACCTTC. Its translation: CASSLERGAFYGYTF.

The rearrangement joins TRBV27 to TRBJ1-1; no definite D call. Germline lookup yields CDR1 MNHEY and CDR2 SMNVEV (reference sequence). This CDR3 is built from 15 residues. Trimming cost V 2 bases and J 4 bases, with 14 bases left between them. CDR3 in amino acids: CASSLVFSGATEAFF. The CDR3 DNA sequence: TGTGCCAGCAGTTTAGTATTTAGTGGAGCCACTGAAGCTTTCTTT.

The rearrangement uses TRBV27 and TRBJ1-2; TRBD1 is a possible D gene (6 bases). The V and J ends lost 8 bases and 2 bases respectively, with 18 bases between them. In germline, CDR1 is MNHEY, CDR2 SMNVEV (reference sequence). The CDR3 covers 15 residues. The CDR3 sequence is CASRNRDTGNYGYTF. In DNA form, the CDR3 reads TGTGCCAGCCGGAATAGGGACACAGGGAACTATGGCTACACCTTC.

Here the CDR3 DNA reads TGTGCCAGCAGTTCAGGACAGGGAAACACCATATATTTT. This gives the protein CASSSGQGNTIYF. The genes are TRBV28 and TRBJ1-3; D is perhaps TRBD1 (6 bases). The germline V gene has CDR1 MDHEN and CDR2 SYDVKM. The V end was cut by 4 bases, the J end by 4 bases, with 8 bases between. This CDR3 is built from 13 residues.

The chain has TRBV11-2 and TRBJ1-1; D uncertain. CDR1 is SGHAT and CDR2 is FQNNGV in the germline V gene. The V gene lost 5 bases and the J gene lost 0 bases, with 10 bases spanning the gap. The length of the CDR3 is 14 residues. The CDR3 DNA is TGTGCCAGCAGCGACTTCCCCATGAACACTGAAGCTTTCTTT. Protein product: CASSDFPMNTEAFF.

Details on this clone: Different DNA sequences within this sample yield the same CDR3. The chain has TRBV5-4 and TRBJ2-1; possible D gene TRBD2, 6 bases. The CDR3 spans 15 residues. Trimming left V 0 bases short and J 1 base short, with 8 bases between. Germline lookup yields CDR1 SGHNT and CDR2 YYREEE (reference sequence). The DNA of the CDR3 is TGTGCCAGCAGCTTGGAACTAGCATCCTACAATGAGCAGTTCTTC. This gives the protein CASSLELASYNEQFF. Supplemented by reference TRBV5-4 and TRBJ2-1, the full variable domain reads ETGVTQSPTHLIKTRGQQVTLRCSSQSGHNTVSWYQQALGQGPQFIFQYYREEENGRGNFPPRFSGLQFPNYSSELNVNALELDDSALYLCASSLELASYNEQFFGPGTRLTVL.

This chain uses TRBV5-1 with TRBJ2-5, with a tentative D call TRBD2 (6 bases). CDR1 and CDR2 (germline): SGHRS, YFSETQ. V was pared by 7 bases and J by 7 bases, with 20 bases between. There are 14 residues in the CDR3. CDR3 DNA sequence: TGCGCCAGCGCTCCCCCGGGACTTACGTGGACCCAGTACTTC. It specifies CASAPPGLTWTQYF.

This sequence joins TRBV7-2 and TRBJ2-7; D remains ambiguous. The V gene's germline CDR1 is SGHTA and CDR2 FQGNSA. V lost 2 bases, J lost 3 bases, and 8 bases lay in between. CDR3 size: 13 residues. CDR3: CASSLTRRYEQYF. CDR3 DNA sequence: TGTGCCAGCAGCTTAACAAGGCGCTACGAGCAGTACTTC.

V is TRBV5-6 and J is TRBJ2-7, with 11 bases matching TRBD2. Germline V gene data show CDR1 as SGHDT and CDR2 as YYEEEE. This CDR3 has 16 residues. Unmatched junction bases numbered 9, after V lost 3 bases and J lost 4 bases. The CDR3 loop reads CASSSNGGLAEYEQYF. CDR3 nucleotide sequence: TGTGCCAGCAGCTCCAACGGGGGACTAGCGGAATACGAGCAGTACTTC.

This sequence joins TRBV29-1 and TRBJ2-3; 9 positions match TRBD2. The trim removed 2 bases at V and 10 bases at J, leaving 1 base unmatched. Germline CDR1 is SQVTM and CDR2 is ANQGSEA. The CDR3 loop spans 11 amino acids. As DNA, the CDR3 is TGCAGCGTTGAAAGACTAGCGGCGCAGTATTTT. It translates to CSVERLAAQYF.

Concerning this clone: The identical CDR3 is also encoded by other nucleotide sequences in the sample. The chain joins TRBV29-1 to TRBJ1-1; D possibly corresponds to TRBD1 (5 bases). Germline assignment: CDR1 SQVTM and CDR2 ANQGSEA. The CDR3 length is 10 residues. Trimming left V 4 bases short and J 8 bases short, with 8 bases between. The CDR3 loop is CSVAWTEAFF. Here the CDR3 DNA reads TGCAGCGTTGCGTGGACAGAAGCTTTCTTT.

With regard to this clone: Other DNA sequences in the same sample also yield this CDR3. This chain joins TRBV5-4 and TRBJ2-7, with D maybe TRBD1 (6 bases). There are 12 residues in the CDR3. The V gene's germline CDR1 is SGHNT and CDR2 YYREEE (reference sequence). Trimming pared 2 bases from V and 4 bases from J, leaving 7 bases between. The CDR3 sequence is CASSLQGYEQYF. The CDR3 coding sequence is TGTGCCAGCAGCTTACAGGGATACGAGCAGTACTTC.